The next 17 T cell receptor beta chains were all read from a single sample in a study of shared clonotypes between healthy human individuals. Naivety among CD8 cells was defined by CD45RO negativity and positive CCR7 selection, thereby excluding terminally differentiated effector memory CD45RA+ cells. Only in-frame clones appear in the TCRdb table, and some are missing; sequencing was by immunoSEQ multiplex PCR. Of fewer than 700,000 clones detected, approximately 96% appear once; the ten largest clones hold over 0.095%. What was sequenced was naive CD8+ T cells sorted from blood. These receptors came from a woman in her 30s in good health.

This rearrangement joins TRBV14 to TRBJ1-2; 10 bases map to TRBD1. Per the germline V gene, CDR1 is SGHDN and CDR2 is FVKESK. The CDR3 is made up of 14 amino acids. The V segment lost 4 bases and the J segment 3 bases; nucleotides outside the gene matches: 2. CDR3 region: CASSRGQGDYGYTF. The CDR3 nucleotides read TGTGCCAGCAGCCGCGGACAGGGGGACTATGGCTACACCTTC.

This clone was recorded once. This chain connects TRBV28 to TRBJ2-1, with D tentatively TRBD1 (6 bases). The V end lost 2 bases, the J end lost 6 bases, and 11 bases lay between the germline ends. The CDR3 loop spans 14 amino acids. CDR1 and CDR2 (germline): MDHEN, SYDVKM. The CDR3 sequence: CASSLLTGINEQFF. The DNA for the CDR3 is TGTGCCAGCAGTTTACTTACAGGGATCAATGAGCAGTTCTTC. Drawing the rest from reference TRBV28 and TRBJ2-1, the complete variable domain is DVKVTQSSRYLVKRTGEKVFLECVQDMDHENMFWYRQDPGLGLRLIYFSYDVKMKEKGDIPEGYSVSREKKERFSLILESASTNQTSMYLCASSLLTGINEQFFGPGTRLTVL.

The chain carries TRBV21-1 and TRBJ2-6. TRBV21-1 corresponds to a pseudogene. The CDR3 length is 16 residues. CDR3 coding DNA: TGTGCCAGCAGCAGAAGGATACCGGCTGGGGCCAACGTCCTGACTTTC. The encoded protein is CASSRRIPAGANVLTF.

As DNA, the CDR3 is TGTGCCAGCAAATGGACTAGCGGGCCCTACGAGCAGTACTTC. Encoded protein: CASKWTSGPYEQYF. The chain has TRBV2 and TRBJ2-7; TRBD2 agrees at 11 bases. Per the germline V gene, CDR1 is SNHLY and CDR2 is FYNNEI. The trim removed 7 bases at V and 2 bases at J, leaving 4 bases unmatched. The CDR3 is made up of 14 amino acids.

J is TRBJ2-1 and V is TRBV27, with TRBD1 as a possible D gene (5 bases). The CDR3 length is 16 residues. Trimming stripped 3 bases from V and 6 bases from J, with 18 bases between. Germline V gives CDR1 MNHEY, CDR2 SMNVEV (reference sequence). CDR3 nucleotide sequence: TGTGCCAGCAGTTTGTATGCATTACCAGGGTTCAATGAGCAGTTCTTC. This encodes CASSLYALPGFNEQFF.

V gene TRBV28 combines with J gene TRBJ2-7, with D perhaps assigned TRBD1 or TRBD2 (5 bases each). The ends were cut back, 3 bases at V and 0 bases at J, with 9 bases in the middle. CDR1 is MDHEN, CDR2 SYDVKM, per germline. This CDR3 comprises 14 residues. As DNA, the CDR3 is TGTGCCAGCAGTTTCCTCGGGACCTCCTACGAGCAGTACTTC. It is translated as CASSFLGTSYEQYF.

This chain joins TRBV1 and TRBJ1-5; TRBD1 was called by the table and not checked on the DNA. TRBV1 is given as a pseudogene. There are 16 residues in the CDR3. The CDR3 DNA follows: TGCACCAGCAGCCACAGGGTCCCTTATAGCAATCAGCCCCAGCATTTT. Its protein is CTSSHRVPYSNQPQHF.

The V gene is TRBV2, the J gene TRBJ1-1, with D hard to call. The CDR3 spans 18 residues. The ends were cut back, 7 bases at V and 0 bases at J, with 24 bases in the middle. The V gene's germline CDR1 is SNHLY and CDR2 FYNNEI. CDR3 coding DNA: TGTGCCAGCATAAAGTCGACGGAGACAAACTCCATGAACACTGAAGCTTTCTTT. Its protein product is CASIKSTETNSMNTEAFF.

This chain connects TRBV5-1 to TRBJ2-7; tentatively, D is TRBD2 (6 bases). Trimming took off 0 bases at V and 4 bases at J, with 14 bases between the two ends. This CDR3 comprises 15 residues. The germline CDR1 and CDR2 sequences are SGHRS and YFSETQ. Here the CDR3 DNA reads TGCGCCAGCAGCTTGGGCCGGGACTGGCATTACGAGCAGTACTTC. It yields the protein CASSLGRDWHYEQYF.

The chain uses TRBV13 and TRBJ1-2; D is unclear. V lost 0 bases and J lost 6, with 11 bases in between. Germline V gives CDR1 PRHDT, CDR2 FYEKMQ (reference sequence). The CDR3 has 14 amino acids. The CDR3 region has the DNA TGTGCCAGCAGCTTAGGAGGAAGAGTCGATGGCTACACCTTC. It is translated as CASSLGGRVDGYTF.

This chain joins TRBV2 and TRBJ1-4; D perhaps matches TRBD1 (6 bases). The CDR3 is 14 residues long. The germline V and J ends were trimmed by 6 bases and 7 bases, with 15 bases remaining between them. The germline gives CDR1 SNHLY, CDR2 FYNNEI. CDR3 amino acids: CASSRTAGAEKLFF. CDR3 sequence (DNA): TGTGCCAGCAGCCGGACAGCGGGAGCTGAAAAACTGTTTTTT.

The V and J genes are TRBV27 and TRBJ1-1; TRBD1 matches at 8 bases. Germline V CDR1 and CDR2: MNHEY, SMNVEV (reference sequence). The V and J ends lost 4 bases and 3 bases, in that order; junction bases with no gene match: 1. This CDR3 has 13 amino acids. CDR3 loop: CASSWTGHTEAFF. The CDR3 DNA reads TGTGCCAGCAGTTGGACAGGGCACACTGAAGCTTTCTTT.

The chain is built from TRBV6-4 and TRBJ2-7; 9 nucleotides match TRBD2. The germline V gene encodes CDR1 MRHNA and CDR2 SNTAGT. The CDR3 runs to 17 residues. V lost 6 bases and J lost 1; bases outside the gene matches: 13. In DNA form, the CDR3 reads TGTGCCAGCAGACCCCCCAGCACTAGCGGGTTTTCCTACGAGCAGTACTTC. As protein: CASRPPSTSGFSYEQYF.

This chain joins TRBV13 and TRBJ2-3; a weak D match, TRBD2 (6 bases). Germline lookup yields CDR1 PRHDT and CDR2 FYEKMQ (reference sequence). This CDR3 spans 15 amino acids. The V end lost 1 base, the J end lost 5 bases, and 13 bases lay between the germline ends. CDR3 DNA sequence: TGTGCCAGCAGCTTAGAAGGCGGGGTTCAAGATACGCAGTATTTT. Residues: CASSLEGGVQDTQYF.

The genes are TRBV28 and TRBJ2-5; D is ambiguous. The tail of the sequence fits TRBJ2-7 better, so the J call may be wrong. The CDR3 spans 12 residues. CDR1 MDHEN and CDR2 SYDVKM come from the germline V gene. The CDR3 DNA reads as TGTGCCAGCAGTGGCTACTCCTACGAGCAGTACTTC. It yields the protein CASSGYSYEQYF.

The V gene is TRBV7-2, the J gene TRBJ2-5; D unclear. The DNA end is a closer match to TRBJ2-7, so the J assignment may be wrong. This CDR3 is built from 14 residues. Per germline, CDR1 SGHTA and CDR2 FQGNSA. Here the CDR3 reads CASSVDPSSYEQYF. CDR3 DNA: TGTGCCAGCAGCGTTGACCCTAGCTCCTACGAGCAGTACTTC.

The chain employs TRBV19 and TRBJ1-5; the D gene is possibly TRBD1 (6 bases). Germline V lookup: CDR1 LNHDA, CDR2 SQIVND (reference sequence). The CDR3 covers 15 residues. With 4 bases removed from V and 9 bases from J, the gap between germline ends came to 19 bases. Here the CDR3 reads CASSTPQEGELPQHF. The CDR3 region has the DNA TGTGCCAGTAGTACCCCTCAGGAGGGGGAGTTGCCCCAGCATTTT.